These 27 T cell receptor beta chains originate from one sample sequenced in a study of T cell responses to AZD1222 COVID-19 vaccine. Assay used: immunoSEQ multiplex PCR; TCRdb lists only in-frame clones, some missing. The sample contains about 120,000 clones, less than 95% of which appear only once. The sample consisted of peripheral blood, taken on day 0 of AZD1222 vaccination. The receptors derive from an adult in good health.

The rearrangement joins TRBV5-1 to TRBJ1-6; D ambiguous. This CDR3 is 14 amino acids long. Trimming shortened V by 0 bases and J by 5 bases, and 6 bases separated the two germline ends. CDR1 SGHRS and CDR2 YFSETQ come from the germline V gene. This CDR3 is CASSLGTNNSPLHF. DNA for the CDR3: TGCGCCAGCAGCTTGGGGACGAATAATTCACCCCTCCACTTT. Drawing the rest from reference TRBV5-1 and TRBJ1-6, the complete variable domain is KAGVTQTPRYLIKTRGQQVTLSCSPISGHRSVSWYQQTPGQGLQFLFEYFSETQRNKGNFPGRFSGRQFSNSRSEMNVSTLELGDSALYLCASSLGTNNSPLHFGNGTRLTVT.

The rearrangement uses TRBV27 and TRBJ2-3; unclear D gene. The CDR3 is made up of 16 amino acids. V lost 4 bases to trimming and J lost 0 bases, with 14 bases between them. Per germline, CDR1 MNHEY and CDR2 SMNVEV (reference sequence). The CDR3 DNA reads TGTGCCAGCAGTTCCTATGGTGCCCTTAGCACAGATACGCAGTATTTT. Amino acid sequence: CASSSYGALSTDTQYF.

The chain recombines TRBV28 with TRBJ1-2; a possible D gene is TRBD1 (5 bases). Germline CDR1 is MDHEN and CDR2 is SYDVKM. The CDR3 runs 14 residues. Trimming took 2 bases from V and 8 from J, leaving 15 bases between them. As DNA, the CDR3 is TGTGCCAGCAGTTTAGTTCGGGGCCTAGAGGGCTACACCTTC. Its protein is CASSLVRGLEGYTF.

In its sample, this clone was seen once. The chain joins TRBV3-1 (or the pseudogene TRBV3-2) to TRBJ1-1; 9 positions match TRBD1. Germline loops: CDR1 LGHDT, CDR2 YNNKEL (reference sequence). The CDR3 totals 13 residues. With V trimmed by 6 bases and J by 4 bases, 3 bases remained unmatched. In DNA, the CDR3 is TGTGCCAGCAGGACGACAGGGGGCACTGAAGCTTTCTTT. It encodes CASRTTGGTEAFF.

The rearrangement joins TRBV28 to TRBJ2-7; D tentatively reads TRBD1 or TRBD2 (6 bases each). The CDR3 spans 16 residues. Trimming stripped 5 bases from V and 6 bases from J, with 23 bases between. Per germline, CDR1 MDHEN and CDR2 SYDVKM. The CDR3 DNA sequence: TGTGCCAGCAGTCAAACAGGTCTCACTGGAGGGGGCGAGCAGTACTTC. Translating it yields CASSQTGLTGGGEQYF.

V is TRBV10-3 and J is TRBJ2-7, with TRBD1 matching over 7 bases. This CDR3 is built from 13 residues. Trimming cost V 7 bases and J 4 bases; bases outside gene matches: 7. Germline CDR1 ENHRY, CDR2 SYGVKD. Here the CDR3 DNA reads TGTGCCATCACCGGGACAGAGAGTTACGAGCAGTACTTC. This sequence encodes CAITGTESYEQYF.

The rearrangement uses TRBV10-3 and TRBJ2-7; D possibly corresponds to TRBD2 (5 bases). Trimming removed 3 bases from V and 6 bases from J, with 12 bases in between. CDR1 ENHRY and CDR2 SYGVKD come from the germline V gene. The CDR3 loop spans 13 amino acids. The CDR3 nucleotides are TGTGCCATCAGTGACAAGGGAGTCGGCGAGCAGTACTTC. Residues: CAISDKGVGEQYF.

The chain couples TRBV9 to TRBJ1-3, with 7 bases fitting TRBD1. The CDR3 length is 16 residues. Germline V gene data show CDR1 as SGDLS and CDR2 as YYNGEE. V dropped 4 bases and J dropped 2; count of bases not matched to a gene: 9. As DNA, the CDR3 is TGTGCCAGCAGCTCCACAGGGGCTGGCGCTGGAAACACCATATATTTT. It is translated as CASSSTGAGAGNTIYF.

V gene TRBV13 combines with J gene TRBJ2-7, with no clear D. Germline V CDR1 and CDR2: PRHDT, FYEKMQ (reference sequence). This CDR3 is built from 12 residues. Between the trimmed V and J ends, which lost 2 bases and 3 bases, there was a span of 5 bases. The CDR3 DNA sequence: TGTGCCAGCAGCTTATGGGGCTACGAGCAGTACTTC. Its translation: CASSLWGYEQYF. Full variable domain (remainder filled in from reference TRBV13 and TRBJ2-7): AAGVIQSPRHLIKEKRETATLKCYPIPRHDTVYWYQQGPGQDPQFLISFYEKMQSDKGSIPDRFSAQQFSDYHSELNMSSLELGDSALYFCASSLWGYEQYFGPGTRLTVT.

This chain joins TRBV28 and TRBJ1-2, with D perhaps matching TRBD1 (5 bases). Trimming pared 6 bases from V and 2 bases from J, leaving 13 bases between. The CDR3 has 14 amino acids. Germline-derived CDR1 and CDR2 are MDHEN and SYDVKM. CDR3 in amino acids: CASSLIEGNYGYTF. CDR3 nucleotide sequence: TGTGCCAGCAGCCTCATTGAGGGGAACTATGGCTACACCTTC.

This chain joins TRBV3-1 (or the pseudogene TRBV3-2) and TRBJ2-7; 7 nucleotides align to TRBD2. CDR3 size: 14 residues. The ends lost 6 bases at V and 1 base at J; junction bases unmatched: 6. CDR1 is LGHDT, CDR2 YNNKEL, per germline (reference sequence). In nucleotides, the CDR3 is TGTGCCAGCAGTCTTCAGGGAGGGTCCTACGAGCAGTACTTC. It yields the protein CASSLQGGSYEQYF.

Written as DNA, the CDR3 is TGTGCCAGCAGCCCACCGAGCTCTGGGGCCAACGTCCTGACTTTC. Protein sequence: CASSPPSSGANVLTF. The rearrangement links TRBV7-8 to TRBJ2-6; D call uncertain. V lost 5 bases, J lost 0 bases, and 8 bases lay in between. In germline, CDR1 is SGHVS, CDR2 FQNEAQ. This CDR3 has 15 residues.

The chain combines TRBV7-9 with TRBJ1-4; the match to TRBD1 covers 7 bases. Germline CDR1 and CDR2: SEHNR and FQNEAQ (reference sequence). The CDR3 totals 14 residues. The junction had 8 bases not matched to a gene; V was cut back by 5 bases and J by 8 bases. CDR3 amino acids: CASSGQDSTEKLFF. CDR3 in DNA: TGTGCCAGCAGCGGACAGGACAGCACGGAAAAACTGTTTTTT.

The rearrangement uses TRBV12-5 and TRBJ1-5; no clear D. Germline V lookup: CDR1 LGHNT, CDR2 FRNRAP. The CDR3 totals 17 residues. V dropped 1 base and J dropped 7 bases, with 20 bases sitting between them. CDR3 nucleotides: TGTGCTAGTGGTTTGGCTGAGGCCCTTCCATGGCGACAGCCCCAGCATTTT. As protein: CASGLAEALPWRQPQHF.

The sample holds a few counts of this clone. J is TRBJ1-3 and V is TRBV3-1 (or the pseudogene TRBV3-2); D is uncertain. The V end was cut by 3 bases, the J end by 4 bases, with 10 bases between. The CDR3 sequence is 14 residues long. Germline CDR1 and CDR2: LGHDT and YNNKEL (reference sequence). The CDR3 DNA sequence: TGTGCCAGCAGCCAGAGGGAGGCAGGAAACACCATATATTTT. Its translation: CASSQREAGNTIYF.

The V and J genes are TRBV11-1 and TRBJ2-5; D uncertain. V lost 5 bases and J lost 5, with 15 bases in between. CDR3 length equals 14 residues. From germline, CDR1 is SGHAT and CDR2 FQDESV (reference sequence). In DNA, the CDR3 is TGTGCCAGCAGCCCCCAGTGGGCGGTGGAGACCCAGTACTTC. This translates into CASSPQWAVETQYF. The full variable domain, completed using reference TRBV11-1 and TRBJ2-5, is EAEVAQSPRYKITEKSQAVAFWCDPISGHATLYWYRQILGQGPELLVQFQDESVVDDSQLPKDRFSAERLKGVDSTLKIQPAELGDSAMYLCASSPQWAVETQYFGPGTRLLVL.

The V and J genes are TRBV5-4 and TRBJ2-2; no clear D gene. This CDR3 is 14 amino acids long. The germline V gene has CDR1 SGHNT and CDR2 YYREEE (reference sequence). Trimming cost V 0 bases and J 4 bases, with 7 bases left between them. The CDR3 protein is CASSLAPSTGELFF. The CDR3 DNA sequence: TGTGCCAGCAGCTTGGCCCCCAGCACCGGGGAGCTGTTTTTT.

The genes are TRBV28 and TRBJ1-2; the D gene is possibly TRBD1 (6 bases). The CDR3 is 16 amino acids. The germline V and J ends were trimmed by 2 bases and 7 bases, with 20 bases remaining between them. Germline V gives CDR1 MDHEN, CDR2 SYDVKM. Here the CDR3 reads CASSLVYSQGRSGYTF. CDR3 in DNA: TGTGCCAGCAGTTTAGTCTATAGCCAGGGGCGCTCTGGCTACACCTTC.

This clone has just one count. The chain uses TRBV28 and TRBJ1-1; 10 positions match TRBD1. Germline V gene sequence: CDR1 MDHEN, CDR2 SYDVKM. The CDR3 is 12 amino acids. The V gene end was trimmed by 5 bases and the J gene end by 11 bases; junction bases not matched to a gene: 5. The CDR3 region is CASSQGQGRAFF. DNA of the CDR3: TGTGCCAGCAGTCAGGGACAGGGGAGGGCTTTCTTT.

DNA of the CDR3: TGCAGCGTTGGCTTTCGGGGCCCTGAAGCTTTCTTT. This sequence encodes CSVGFRGPEAFF. The genes are TRBV29-1 and TRBJ1-1, with D maybe TRBD1 (5 bases). The CDR3 runs 12 residues. V lost 4 bases, J lost 6 bases, and 12 bases lay in between. CDR1 SQVTM and CDR2 ANQGSEA come from the germline V gene.

V gene TRBV5-1 combines with J gene TRBJ2-7, with D perhaps matching TRBD1 (6 bases). In germline, CDR1 is SGHRS, CDR2 YFSETQ. Trimming removed 4 bases at V and 1 base at J, with 15 bases between. This CDR3 comprises 15 residues. This CDR3 is CASSPGQVGSYEQYF. The DNA of the CDR3 is TGCGCCAGCAGCCCGGGACAAGTGGGATCCTACGAGCAGTACTTC. Full variable domain (outside the CDR3, taken from reference TRBV5-1 and TRBJ2-7): KAGVTQTPRYLIKTRGQQVTLSCSPISGHRSVSWYQQTPGQGLQFLFEYFSETQRNKGNFPGRFSGRQFSNSRSEMNVSTLELGDSALYLCASSPGQVGSYEQYFGPGTRLTVT.

This clone was found a few times. The chain uses TRBV28 and TRBJ2-2; the D is unclear. The CDR3 has 13 amino acids. Germline V gene sequence: CDR1 MDHEN, CDR2 SYDVKM. V was cut by 6 bases and J by 5 bases, with 10 bases left in between. The CDR3 region has the DNA TGTGCCAGCAGCCATGAGTCAACCGGGGAGCTGTTTTTT. Translated: CASSHESTGELFF.

The chain is built from TRBV3-1 (or the pseudogene TRBV3-2) and TRBJ1-2, with D unclear. The V gene's germline CDR1 is LGHDT and CDR2 YNNKEL (reference sequence). V lost 1 base, J lost 2 bases, and 8 bases lay in between. The length of the CDR3 is 14 residues. DNA of the CDR3: TGTGCCAGCAGCCAAGTAGCTGGGAACTATGGCTACACCTTC. Encoded protein: CASSQVAGNYGYTF.

This chain joins TRBV28 and TRBJ1-2, with D unresolved. The CDR3 is 11 residues long. V lost 6 bases to trimming and J lost 7 bases, with 9 bases between them. Germline CDR1 MDHEN, CDR2 SYDVKM. CDR3 in amino acids: CASSPPPGYTF. For the CDR3, the DNA is TGTGCCAGCAGCCCTCCACCTGGCTACACCTTC.

This chain's CDR3 is CASSVDSGYTEAFF. The CDR3 DNA reads TGCGCCAGCAGCGTGGACAGTGGGTACACTGAAGCTTTCTTT. The chain recombines TRBV5-1 with TRBJ1-1; D is possibly TRBD1 (6 bases). Germline lookup yields CDR1 SGHRS and CDR2 YFSETQ. This CDR3 is 14 amino acids long. V was shortened by 4 bases and J by 3 bases, with 13 bases between the two germline ends. Supplemented by reference TRBV5-1 and TRBJ1-1, the full variable domain reads KAGVTQTPRYLIKTRGQQVTLSCSPISGHRSVSWYQQTPGQGLQFLFEYFSETQRNKGNFPGRFSGRQFSNSRSEMNVSTLELGDSALYLCASSVDSGYTEAFFGQGTRLTVV.

The V call is TRBV12-5, the J call TRBJ1-1, with a weak D call TRBD1 (5 bases). The CDR3 contains 14 residues. The V gene lost 2 bases and the J gene lost 1 base, with 8 bases spanning the gap. Germline V CDR1 and CDR2: LGHNT, FRNRAP. The DNA of the CDR3 is TGTGCTAGTGGTTTGAGGGGATCGAACACTGAAGCTTTCTTT. Amino acid sequence: CASGLRGSNTEAFF.

The chain combines TRBV6-2 or TRBV6-3 with TRBJ1-1, with 7 bases matching TRBD1. The germline gives CDR1 MNHEY, CDR2 SVGEGT. Losses at the gene ends were 0 bases for V and 1 base for J; bases not matched to a gene: 2. This CDR3 has 15 amino acids. The CDR3 loop is CASSYSTGKNTEAFF. The DNA for the CDR3 is TGTGCCAGCAGTTACTCGACAGGGAAGAACACTGAAGCTTTCTTT.